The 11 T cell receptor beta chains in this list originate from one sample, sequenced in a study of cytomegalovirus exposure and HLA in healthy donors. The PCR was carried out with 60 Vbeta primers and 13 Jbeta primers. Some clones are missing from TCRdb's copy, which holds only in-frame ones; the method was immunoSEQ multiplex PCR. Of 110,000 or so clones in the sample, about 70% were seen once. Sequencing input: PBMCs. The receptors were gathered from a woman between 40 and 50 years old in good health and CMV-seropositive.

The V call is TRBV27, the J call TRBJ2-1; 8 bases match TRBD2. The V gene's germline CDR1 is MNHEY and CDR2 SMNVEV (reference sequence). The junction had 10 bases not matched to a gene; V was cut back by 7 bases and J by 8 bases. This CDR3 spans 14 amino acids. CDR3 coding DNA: TGTGCCAGCAAAAGAGCGAGCGGGGGTCATGAGCAGTTCTTC. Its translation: CASKRASGGHEQFF.

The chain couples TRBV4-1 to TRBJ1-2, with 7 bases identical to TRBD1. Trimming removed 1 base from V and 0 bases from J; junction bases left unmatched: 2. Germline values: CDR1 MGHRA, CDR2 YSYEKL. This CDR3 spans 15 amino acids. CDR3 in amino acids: CASSQGGQTNYGYTF. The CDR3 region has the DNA TGCGCCAGCAGCCAAGGGGGACAGACTAACTATGGCTACACCTTC.

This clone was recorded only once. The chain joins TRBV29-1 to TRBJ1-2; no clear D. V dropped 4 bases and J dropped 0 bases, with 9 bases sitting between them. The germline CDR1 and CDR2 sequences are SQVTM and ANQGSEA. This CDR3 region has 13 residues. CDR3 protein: CSVARRANYGYTF. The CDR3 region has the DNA TGCAGCGTTGCGCGGCGGGCTAACTATGGCTACACCTTC.

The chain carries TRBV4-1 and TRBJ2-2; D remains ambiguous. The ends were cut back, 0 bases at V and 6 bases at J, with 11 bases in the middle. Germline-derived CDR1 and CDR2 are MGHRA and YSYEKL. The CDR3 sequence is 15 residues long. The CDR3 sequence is CASSQDSVIAGELFF. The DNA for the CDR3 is TGCGCCAGCAGCCAAGATTCGGTAATCGCCGGGGAGCTGTTTTTT.

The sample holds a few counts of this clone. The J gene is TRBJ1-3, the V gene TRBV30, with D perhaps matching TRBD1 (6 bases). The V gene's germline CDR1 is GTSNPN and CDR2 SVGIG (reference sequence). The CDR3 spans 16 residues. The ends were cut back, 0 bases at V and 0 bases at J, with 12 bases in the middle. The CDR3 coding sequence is TGTGCCTGGAGTGTGCCAGGGGCTCACTCTGGAAACACCATATATTTT. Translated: CAWSVPGAHSGNTIYF.

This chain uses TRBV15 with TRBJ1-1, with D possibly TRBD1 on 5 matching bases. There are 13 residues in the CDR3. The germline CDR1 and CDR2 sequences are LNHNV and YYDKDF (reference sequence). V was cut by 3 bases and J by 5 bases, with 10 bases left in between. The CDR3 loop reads CATSRSGLTEAFF. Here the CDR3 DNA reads TGTGCCACCAGCAGGTCAGGGCTAACTGAAGCTTTCTTT.

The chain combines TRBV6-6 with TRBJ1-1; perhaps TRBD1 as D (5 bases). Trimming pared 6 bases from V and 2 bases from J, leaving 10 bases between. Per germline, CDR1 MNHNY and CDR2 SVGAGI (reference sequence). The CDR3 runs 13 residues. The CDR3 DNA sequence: TGTGCCAGCAGACCCACAGGTAACACTGAAGCTTTCTTT. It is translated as CASRPTGNTEAFF.

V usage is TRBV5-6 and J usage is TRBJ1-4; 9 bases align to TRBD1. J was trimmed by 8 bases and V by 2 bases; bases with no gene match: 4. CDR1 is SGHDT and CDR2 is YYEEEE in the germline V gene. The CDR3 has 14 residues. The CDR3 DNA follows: TGTGCCAGCAGCTTTACAGGGGGCGAAGAAAAACTGTTTTTT. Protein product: CASSFTGGEEKLFF.

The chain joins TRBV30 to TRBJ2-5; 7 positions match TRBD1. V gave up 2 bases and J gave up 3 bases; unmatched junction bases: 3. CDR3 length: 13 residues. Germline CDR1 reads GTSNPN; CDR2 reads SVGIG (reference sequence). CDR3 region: CAWSSGGEETQYF. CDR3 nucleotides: TGTGCCTGGAGTTCAGGGGGTGAAGAGACCCAGTACTTC.

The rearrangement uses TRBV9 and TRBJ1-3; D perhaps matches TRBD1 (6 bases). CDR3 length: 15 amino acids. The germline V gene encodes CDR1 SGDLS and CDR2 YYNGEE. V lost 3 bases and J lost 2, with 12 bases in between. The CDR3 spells CASSDLRGTGNTIYF. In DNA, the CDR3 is TGTGCCAGCAGCGACCTGAGGGGGACTGGAAACACCATATATTTT.

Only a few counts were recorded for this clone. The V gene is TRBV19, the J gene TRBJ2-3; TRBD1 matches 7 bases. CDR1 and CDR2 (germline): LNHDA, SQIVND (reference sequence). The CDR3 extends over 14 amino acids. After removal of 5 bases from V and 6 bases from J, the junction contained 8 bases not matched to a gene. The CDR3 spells CASSGGQLADTQYF. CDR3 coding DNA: TGTGCCAGTAGTGGGGGACAGTTGGCGGATACGCAGTATTTT. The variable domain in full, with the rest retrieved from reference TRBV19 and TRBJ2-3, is DGGITQSPKYLFRKEGQNVTLSCEQNLNHDAMYWYRQDPGQGLRLIYYSQIVNDFQKGDIAEGYSVSREKKESFPLTVTSAQKNPTAFYLCASSGGQLADTQYFGPGTRLTVL.